These 13 T cell receptor beta chains were all obtained from the same sample, sequenced in a study of T cell responses to AZD1222 COVID-19 vaccine (dated by TCRdb to about 2021). Reading the label with the study, this specimen's time point is: baseline before first vaccination. To prepare the library, the immunoSEQ multiplex PCR assay was applied. What TCRdb holds here is the immuneACCESS table cut down to in-frame rearrangements. Part of the clones is not present; checked against another copy, under half of the missing clones reflect an unresolved V gene, and the others are unexplained. This sample lists roughly 120,000 clones; 70% to 90% were detected once. The ten biggest clones cover over 8.5% of the sample. Material: peripheral blood, obtained on day 0 of AZD1222 vaccination. These receptors came from an adult in good health.

This sequence joins TRBV10-3 and TRBJ1-1, with TRBD1 as a possible D gene (6 bases). Germline V lookup: CDR1 ENHRY, CDR2 SYGVKD. This CDR3 is built from 14 residues. The V end was cut by 3 bases, the J end by 6 bases, with 14 bases between. The CDR3 is CAISESAGVAEAFF. The CDR3, as DNA: TGTGCCATCAGTGAATCGGCAGGGGTGGCTGAAGCTTTCTTT.

CDR3 in DNA: TGTGCCAGCAGCTTAGTGAAGAGGGAAAGGAGCTCCTATAATTCACCCCTCCACTTT. It encodes CASSLVKRERSSYNSPLHF. This chain connects TRBV7-6 to TRBJ1-6; D remains unclear. CDR1 and CDR2 (germline): SGHVS, FNYEAQ. This CDR3 is built from 19 residues. V was pared by 1 base and J by 0 bases, with 16 bases between.

The V and J genes are TRBV2 and TRBJ1-6; 8 bases line up with TRBD1. Per germline, CDR1 SNHLY and CDR2 FYNNEI. The trim removed 2 bases at V and 5 bases at J, leaving 11 bases unmatched. The CDR3 consists of 18 residues. CDR3 coding DNA: TGTGCCAGCAGTGAACCCGCTACGGTGACAGGGGATAATTCACCCCTCCACTTT. Protein product: CASSEPATVTGDNSPLHF.

V and J are TRBV12-3 or TRBV12-4 and TRBJ1-1; D unresolved. The CDR3 has 13 amino acids. The ends were cut back, 7 bases at V and 6 bases at J, with 15 bases in the middle. The CDR3 bases are TGTGCCAGCATTAGTACGGCGAGCGCTGAAGCTTTCTTT. The encoded protein is CASISTASAEAFF.

This rearrangement joins TRBV18 to TRBJ2-5; D may be TRBD2 (6 bases). The CDR3 has 15 residues. Germline CDR1 is KGHSH and CDR2 is LQKENI. V was cut by 1 base and J by 3 bases, with 12 bases left in between. As DNA, the CDR3 is TGTGCCAGCTCACCACTACGGGGGAGGAAAGAGACCCAGTACTTC. Translating gives CASSPLRGRKETQYF.

This rearrangement joins TRBV2 to TRBJ1-5, with D tentatively TRBD1 (6 bases). Germline V gives CDR1 SNHLY, CDR2 FYNNEI. V was cut by 6 bases and J by 6 bases, with 15 bases left in between. The CDR3 covers 14 residues. The CDR3 nucleotides are TGTGCCAGCAGCGGGGGGACAAGTCGTCAGCCCCAGCATTTT. The encoded protein is CASSGGTSRQPQHF. The variable domain in full, with the rest retrieved from reference TRBV2 and TRBJ1-5, is EPEVTQTPSHQVTQMGQEVILRCVPISNHLYFYWYRQILGQKVEFLVSFYNNEISEKSEIFDDQFSVERPDGSNFTLKIRSTKLEDSAMYFCASSGGTSRQPQHFGDGTRLSIL.

The chain combines TRBV3-1 (or the pseudogene TRBV3-2) with TRBJ1-4, with 8 bases aligning to TRBD1. In germline, CDR1 is LGHDT, CDR2 YNNKEL (reference sequence). The CDR3 is made up of 15 amino acids. Losses at the gene ends were 4 bases for V and 4 bases for J; bases not matched to a gene: 5. The CDR3 loop is CASSPRTGFNEKLFF. CDR3 nucleotide sequence: TGTGCCAGCAGCCCGCGGACAGGGTTTAATGAAAAACTGTTTTTT.

V usage is TRBV25-1 and J usage is TRBJ1-2; TRBD1 might be the D (5 bases). The ends were cut back, 9 bases at V and 4 bases at J, with 12 bases in the middle. There are 12 residues in the CDR3. Per germline, CDR1 MGHDK and CDR2 SYGVNS. CDR3 loop: CARRDRVYGYTF. The CDR3 DNA follows: TGTGCCAGAAGGGACCGCGTCTATGGCTACACCTTC.

The chain joins TRBV27 to TRBJ2-7; D tentatively fits TRBD1 or TRBD2 (5 bases each). CDR3 length equals 13 residues. CDR1 is MNHEY and CDR2 is SMNVEV in the germline V gene (reference sequence). Trimming took 8 bases from V and 6 from J, leaving 17 bases between them. CDR3 bases: TGTGCCAGCGGGACCGGGCAAGGCGGCGAGCAGTACTTC. It translates to CASGTGQGGEQYF.

CDR3 amino acids: CASSLRGGSYNEQFF. The CDR3 DNA reads TGTGCCAGCAGCTTAAGGGGGGGTTCCTACAATGAGCAGTTCTTC. V and J are TRBV7-3 and TRBJ2-1; 7 bases align to TRBD2. The germline gives CDR1 SGHTA, CDR2 FQGTGA. J lost 1 base, V lost 1 base, and 1 base had no gene match. The CDR3 spans 15 residues. The whole variable domain, remainder taken from reference TRBV7-3 and TRBJ2-1, is GAGVSQTPSNKVTEKGKYVELRCDPISGHTALYWYRQSLGQGPEFLIYFQGTGAADDSGLPNDRFFAVRPEGSVSTLKIQRTERGDSAVYLCASSLRGGSYNEQFFGPGTRLTVL.

This chain links TRBV6-5 with TRBJ2-1; D not certain. The CDR3 covers 13 residues. The V gene lost 6 bases and the J gene lost 6 bases, with 12 bases spanning the gap. Germline CDR1 is MNHEY and CDR2 is SVGAGI. In nucleotides, the CDR3 is TGTGCCAGCAGAGGAACAAAGGGCAATGAGCAGTTCTTC. The encoded protein is CASRGTKGNEQFF.

The chain combines TRBV30 with TRBJ2-7; D is perhaps TRBD1 (6 bases). In germline, CDR1 is GTSNPN, CDR2 SVGIG (reference sequence). V was cut by 2 bases and J by 6 bases, with 23 bases left in between. There are 16 residues in the CDR3. In DNA form, the CDR3 reads TGTGCCTGGAGTCGACAGGCCACTGCCCGCATCTCCGAGCAGTACTTC. Translation: CAWSRQATARISEQYF.

The chain joins TRBV7-3 to TRBJ2-5; 7 bases line up with TRBD1. J gave up 2 bases and V 6 bases, and 9 bases lay outside the gene matches. Looked up from germline, CDR1 is SGHTA and CDR2 is FQGTGA. The CDR3 runs to 15 residues. Here the CDR3 reads CASRWQGTEQETQYF. The CDR3 nucleotides read TGTGCCAGCAGATGGCAGGGGACAGAACAAGAGACCCAGTACTTC.